This passage covers 8 T cell receptor beta chains from one sample sequenced in a study of shared clonotypes between healthy human individuals. Some clones are missing from TCRdb's copy, which holds only in-frame ones; the method was immunoSEQ multiplex PCR. This sample yields approximately 2.5 million clones, of which 93% are seen a single time; around 0.37% belongs to the top ten. Specimen: naive CD4+ T cells from PBMCs. The subset: CD45RA+ positively selected. These receptors were collected from a man between 18 and 35 years old in good health. Some clones in this sample may be carry-over from other donors' samples.

The chain uses TRBV2 and TRBJ2-5; D gene ambiguous. Germline V lookup: CDR1 SNHLY, CDR2 FYNNEI. Trimming removed 4 bases at V and 4 bases at J, with 31 bases between. There are 20 residues in the CDR3. CDR3 loop: CASSGRLYESPHLVGETQYF. The CDR3 DNA reads as TGTGCCAGCAGTGGGCGGCTCTATGAGTCTCCTCACCTAGTAGGAGAGACCCAGTACTTC. Filled out from reference TRBV2 and TRBJ2-5, the complete variable domain reads EPEVTQTPSHQVTQMGQEVILRCVPISNHLYFYWYRQILGQKVEFLVSFYNNEISEKSEIFDDQFSVERPDGSNFTLKIRSTKLEDSAMYFCASSGRLYESPHLVGETQYFGPGTRLLVL.

This rearrangement joins TRBV6-6 to TRBJ1-1; no firm D call. Germline assignment: CDR1 MNHNY and CDR2 SVGAGI (reference sequence). Trimming removed 0 bases from V and 1 base from J, with 9 bases in between. The CDR3 contains 15 residues. DNA of the CDR3: TGTGCCAGCAGTTACTCGACGGCGGCGAACACTGAAGCTTTCTTT. This translates into CASSYSTAANTEAFF.

V and J are TRBV27 and TRBJ1-5, with 9 bases identical to TRBD1. The germline V gene encodes CDR1 MNHEY and CDR2 SMNVEV (reference sequence). This CDR3 is built from 16 residues. With V trimmed by 5 bases and J by 13 bases, 18 bases remained unmatched. The CDR3 protein is CASSPIPGTGPYRQHF. CDR3 nucleotides: TGTGCCAGCAGTCCAATCCCCGGGACAGGGCCCTACCGGCAGCATTTT.

This chain connects TRBV5-4 to TRBJ2-1, with 13 bases matching TRBD2. The germline CDR1 and CDR2 sequences are SGHNT and YYREEE (reference sequence). J was trimmed by 9 bases and V by 3 bases; bases with no gene match: 6. CDR3 length: 15 amino acids. In nucleotides, the CDR3 is TGTGCCAGCAGCTCCGGGACTAGCGGGATGAGTGAGCAGTTCTTC. Its translation: CASSSGTSGMSEQFF.

The V call is TRBV5-1, the J call TRBJ2-7; D call uncertain. Trimming pared 0 bases from V and 5 bases from J, leaving 9 bases between. The germline V gene has CDR1 SGHRS and CDR2 YFSETQ. CDR3 length equals 13 residues. The CDR3 loop reads CASSLGSDHEQYF. The CDR3 bases are TGCGCCAGCAGCTTGGGCTCTGACCACGAGCAGTACTTC.

This chain uses TRBV28 with TRBJ2-1; no reliable D call. From germline, CDR1 is MDHEN and CDR2 SYDVKM. Trimming removed 4 bases from V and 2 bases from J, with 6 bases in between. CDR3 size: 13 residues. Here the CDR3 DNA reads TGTGCCAGCAGTTCCCTAGCCTACAATGAGCAGTTCTTC. As protein: CASSSLAYNEQFF.

The V and J genes are TRBV9 and TRBJ2-5, with 11 bases aligning to TRBD2. The CDR3 covers 17 residues. Losses at the gene ends were 1 base for V and 4 bases for J; bases not matched to a gene: 9. CDR1 is SGDLS, CDR2 YYNGEE, per germline. In nucleotides, the CDR3 is TGTGCCAGCAGCGTACGAGTAGCGGGAGGGCCGGGAGAGACCCAGTACTTC. This encodes CASSVRVAGGPGETQYF.

As regards this clone: In the same sample, other DNA sequences code for this CDR3. The chain recombines TRBV19 with TRBJ2-3; 10 bases map to TRBD2. The length of the CDR3 is 14 residues. Unmatched junction bases numbered 4, after V lost 8 bases and J lost 2 bases. From germline, CDR1 is LNHDA and CDR2 SQIVND (reference sequence). The CDR3 here is CASRTSGLTDTQYF. The CDR3 nucleotides are TGTGCCAGTCGGACTAGCGGCCTCACAGATACGCAGTATTTT.